This TCR beta chain comes out of a study of shared clonotypes between healthy human individuals. At the level of the study: A donor's plate count was three for CD4 naive and three for CD4 memory; CD8 naive had two and CD8 memory one.

Turning to this clone: Its target is unknown.

Trimming pared 5 bases from V and 0 bases from J, leaving 5 bases between. CDR3 length: 12 residues. CDR1 and CDR2 (germline): SGHAT, FQDESV (reference sequence). At deep level, the assay was performed. Replicate PCRs for sorted subsets used around 200 ng DNA; this equaled tens of thousands of T cell genomes. TCRdb's copy holds only in-frame clones and misses some; the assay was immunoSEQ multiplex PCR. The sample includes nearly 600,000 clones, roughly 96% of them seen just once. Study results and caveats: Inspection by rarefaction showed sorted-subset sequencing to be incomplete despite large depth.

Terminally differentiated effector memory CD45RA+ cells were left out of the naive CD8 fraction, which was CD45RO-negative and positively selected for CCR7. The sample consisted of naive CD8+ T cells sorted from blood. The chain uses TRBV11-1 and TRBJ2-7; D call uncertain. The clonotype was recovered from a woman aged 30 to 39 in good health. CDR3 residues: CASSTDSYEQYF. CDR3 bases: TGTGCCAGCAGCACCGACTCCTACGAGCAGTACTTC.